This TCR beta chain was obtained from a study of spatial heterogeneity in lung cancer. Turning to the study itself: Where available, sequencing covered follow-up PBMC samples, taken at a median of around two years after resection.

The CDR3 contains 16 residues. The V gene end was trimmed by 0 bases and the J gene end by 1 base; junction bases not matched to a gene: 5. Germline loops: CDR1 DFQATT, CDR2 SNEGSKA (reference sequence). TCRdb passed the 5' RACE reads through MiXCR, listing each CDR3 protein once. The sample lists about 41,000 distinct CDR3 sequences; roughly a tenth were seen once. The sample's time point: blood at routine non-recurrence follow-up after resection. This TCR was sampled from a female donor with early-stage non-small cell lung cancer. The material sequenced was PBMCs, taken at follow-up. The chain combines TRBV20-1 with TRBJ1-1; 10 bases map to TRBD1. The CDR3 nucleotides read TGCAGTGCTAGAGATTGGACAGGGGGAAGGAACACTGAAGCTTTCTTT. Translating gives CSARDWTGGRNTEAFF.